The rows below give T cell receptor beta chains drawn from one sample of a study of identical twins. TCRdb re-called the 5' RACE reads through MiXCR, storing one row per CDR3 protein. The data hold some 300,000 distinct CDR3 sequences, with around an eighth observed a single time. In addition, the sample was reused for a study of yellow fever vaccine responses in identical twins.

The sample consisted of CD8+ T cells sorted from blood. All receptors come from a woman aged 18-30 years in good health. Each CDR3 is given with its conserved first and last residue. The order of the fields is J gene, clone size, V gene, D gene, CDR3 DNA, CDR3 protein. D genes are given only for firm matches. Clone size appears in some rows only: once, few, many, or a class for an expanded clone.

TRBJ2-1 | few | TRBV24-1 | TRBD2 | TGTGCCACCAGTGACCCCACTAGCGGGAACTACAATGAGCAGTTCTTC | CATSDPTSGNYNEQFF
TRBJ2-1 | few | TRBV24-1 | - | TGTGCCACCAGTGATGGGGCTCGCGGTGAGCAGTTCTTC | CATSDGARGEQFF
TRBJ1-4 | few | TRBV2 | - | TGTGCCAGCAGTGATCAGGGTGGGGTCTATGAAAAACTGTTTTTT | CASSDQGGVYEKLFF
TRBJ1-1 | - | TRBV9 | - | TGTGCCAGCAGCGTAGGGGGAGGGATGAACACTGAAGCTTTCTTT | CASSVGGGMNTEAFF
TRBJ2-1 | - | TRBV7-2 | TRBD2 | TGTGCCAGCAGCCGGGGAGGGCTGGGGCACAATGAGCAGTTCTTC | CASSRGGLGHNEQFF
TRBJ2-1 | - | TRBV6-5 | - | TGTGCCAGCAGTTTCGGACCCTTCCGGGAGCAGTTCTTC | CASSFGPFREQFF
TRBJ2-5 | - | TRBV7-8 | TRBD2 | TGTGCCAGCAGCTTTGGTCCTAGCGGGAGTGGGGCCCAAGAGACCCAGTACTTC | CASSFGPSGSGAQETQYF
TRBJ1-1 | few | TRBV5-1 | - | TGCGCCAGCAGCTGGACGGGATTTAAGGACACTGAAGCTTTCTTT | CASSWTGFKDTEAFF
TRBJ1-2 | few | TRBV5-1 | TRBD1 | TGCGCCAGCAGCTTGGCAGGGGGCGAAGGCTACACCTTC | CASSLAGGEGYTF
TRBJ1-4 | few | TRBV6-1 | - | TGTGCCAGCAGTGAATCAGTAAGGACACTTGGAGGAGAAAAACTGTTTTTT | CASSESVRTLGGEKLFF
TRBJ2-3 | many | TRBV11-2 | TRBD1 | TGTGCCAGCAGCCACGGGACAGGGGACAGCACAGATACGCAGTATTTT | CASSHGTGDSTDTQYF
TRBJ1-5 | few | TRBV6-2/TRBV6-3 | - | TGTGCCAGCAGTTACACGGAGGGCAATCAGCCCCAGCATTTT | CASSYTEGNQPQHF
TRBJ2-1 | - | TRBV4-2 | - | TGTGCCAGCAGCCAAGTCAGGGTTCCCCTCGAGCGCTTTCAGTTCTTC | CASSQVRVPLERFQFF
TRBJ2-2 | many | TRBV15 | - | TGTGCCACCAGCAGAGATGCGGGGACGGCCGGGGAGCTGTTTTTT | CATSRDAGTAGELFF
TRBJ2-7 | - | TRBV28 | TRBD2 | TGTGCCAGCAGTACCAGACTAGCGGGCCCCTACGAGCAGTACTTC | CASSTRLAGPYEQYF
TRBJ2-5 | few | TRBV3-1 | - | TGTGCCAGCAGCCACGAGGAGTTATGGGAGACCCAGTACTTC | CASSHEELWETQYF
TRBJ2-5 | few | TRBV27 | TRBD1 | TGTGCCAGCAGTTTCTCTGACAGGGGGACCCAGTACTTC | CASSFSDRGTQYF
TRBJ2-5 | - | TRBV28 | - | TGTGCCAGCAGTATACAGGACACCCAAGAGACCCAGTACTTC | CASSIQDTQETQYF
TRBJ1-5 | few | TRBV6-1 | TRBD1 | TGTGCCAGCAGTGAATGGGACAGCTCCAATCAGCCCCAGCATTTT | CASSEWDSSNQPQHF
TRBJ2-3 | few | TRBV4-1 | - | TGCGCCAGCAGCCTTACCCAACGGGACCGATCATTAGATACGCAGTATTTT | CASSLTQRDRSLDTQYF
TRBJ2-7 | many | TRBV28 | - | TGTGCCAGCAGTTTAGGGGTCGAGCAGTACTTC | CASSLGVEQYF
TRBJ1-2 | few | TRBV5-1 | - | TGCGCCAGCAGCAATTCGGTTTCCGGGGGCTACACCTTC | CASSNSVSGGYTF
TRBJ2-1 | - | TRBV27 | - | TGTGCCTGCCAAGGAGGGGGCTCTTACAATGAGCAGTTCTTC | CACQGGGSYNEQFF
TRBJ2-1 | - | TRBV6-1 | TRBD2 | TGTGCCAGCAGTCAGGGGACTAGCGGGAGTGGTGAGCAGTTCTTC | CASSQGTSGSGEQFF
TRBJ1-5 | few | TRBV7-8 | - | TGTGCCAGCTCCCCATCAGGGGAGTTACAACCCCAGCATTTT | CASSPSGELQPQHF
TRBJ1-2 | few | TRBV28 | - | TGTGCCAGCAGCTTATTTTTGAACTCTGGCTACACCTTC | CASSLFLNSGYTF
TRBJ2-3 | - | TRBV5-1 | TRBD1 | TGCGCCAGCAGCTTGGAGAAGGGGGCTTCGGATACGCAGTATTTT | CASSLEKGASDTQYF
TRBJ2-3 | - | TRBV7-2 | TRBD1 | TGTGCCAGCAGCCCCCAGGGGGTTTTAGATACGCAGTATTTT | CASSPQGVLDTQYF
TRBJ2-7 | many | TRBV29-1 | - | TGCAGCGTTGTCCGGACAACGGACTACGAGCAGTACTTC | CSVVRTTDYEQYF
TRBJ1-1 | - | TRBV28 | - | TGTGCCAGCAGTTTAGGGATAGGGACTGAAGCTTTCTTT | CASSLGIGTEAFF
TRBJ1-1 | few | TRBV20-1 | - | TGCAGTGCTAGAGAGGGCATCTCCCACACTGAAGCTTTCTTT | CSAREGISHTEAFF
TRBJ2-1 | - | TRBV27 | - | TGTGCCAGCAGTTTATTGGCCGGTTGGGATGAGCAGTTCTTC | CASSLLAGWDEQFF
TRBJ2-5 | - | TRBV27 | - | TGTGCCAGCAGTCCCCACCCGTGGGCCCAGTACTTC | CASSPHPWAQYF
TRBJ2-5 | few | TRBV5-1 | - | TGCGCCAGCAGCTTCGAGGGGGGGTACCAAGAGACCCAGTACTTC | CASSFEGGYQETQYF
TRBJ2-5 | - | TRBV27 | TRBD2 | TGTGCCAGCAGTTTATCTAGACTAGCGGGGTTTGGAGAGACCCAGTACTTC | CASSLSRLAGFGETQYF
TRBJ2-3 | - | TRBV4-1 | - | TGCGCCAGCAGCCAGATGACAGATACGCAGTATTTT | CASSQMTDTQYF
TRBJ2-1 | - | TRBV15 | TRBD2 | TGTGCCACCAGCGGACGAGGGACTAGCGGGAGGGACGTGAATGAGCAGTTCTTC | CATSGRGTSGRDVNEQFF
TRBJ1-5 | - | TRBV28 | - | TGTGCCAGCAGCTCTCAGCCCCAGCATTTT | CASSSQPQHF
TRBJ1-2 | - | TRBV6-5 | - | TGTGCCAGCAGTTACTCGGGGAGGGATGGCTACACCTTC | CASSYSGRDGYTF
TRBJ2-7 | few | TRBV5-1 | - | TGCGCCAGCAGCTCGGGGGACTTCACGTACGAGCAGTACTTC | CASSSGDFTYEQYF
TRBJ2-3 | few | TRBV6-5 | - | TGTGCCAGCAGTTACTTGGGCTTTGCAGATACGCAGTATTTT | CASSYLGFADTQYF
TRBJ2-3 | - | TRBV24-1 | TRBD1 | TGTGCCACCAGTGATTCTAGCAGGGGGTTCACAGATACGCAGTATTTT | CATSDSSRGFTDTQYF
TRBJ2-7 | - | TRBV7-9 | - | TGTGCCAGCAGCTTTGACCCATACGAGCAGTACTTC | CASSFDPYEQYF
TRBJ1-4 | many | TRBV6-1 | - | TGTGCCAGCAGGAACGGGGGCTTAGCTAATGAAAAACTGTTTTTT | CASRNGGLANEKLFF
TRBJ2-5 | few | TRBV27 | TRBD1 | TGTGCCAGCAGTCCTTGGGACAGAAAAGAGACCCAGTACTTC | CASSPWDRKETQYF
TRBJ2-3 | few | TRBV20-1 | - | TGCAGTGCGCCGAACTTTGGACCCACAGATACGCAGTATTTT | CSAPNFGPTDTQYF
TRBJ1-2 | few | TRBV2 | - | TGTGCCAGCGAAGGGACGCGCTATGGCTACACCTTC | CASEGTRYGYTF
TRBJ2-2 | many | TRBV9 | TRBD2 | TGTGCCAGCAGCCTAGGGACTAGCGGGAGGACCGGGGAGCTGTTTTTT | CASSLGTSGRTGELFF
TRBJ2-3 | many | TRBV4-1 | TRBD2 | TGCGCCAGCAGCCAAGAAATGCGGGGGGCCTCCGGGGATACGCAGTATTTT | CASSQEMRGASGDTQYF
TRBJ2-3 | many | TRBV25-1 | TRBD2 | TGTGCCAGCAGTGAATTTAGCGGGAGTACAGATACGCAGTATTTT | CASSEFSGSTDTQYF
TRBJ2-7 | few | TRBV7-2 | TRBD1 | TGTGCCAGCAGCTTTGGGGGGGGACAGGGCATTGCGGATGAGCAGTACTTC | CASSFGGGQGIADEQYF
TRBJ2-2 | - | TRBV11-2 | - | TGTGCCAGCAGCTTTTACGAACAGGGCACCGGGGAGCTGTTTTTT | CASSFYEQGTGELFF
TRBJ2-7 | - | TRBV24-1 | - | TGTGCCACCAGTGAACGTGGACGTCTCCACGAGCAGTACTTC | CATSERGRLHEQYF
TRBJ1-2 | many | TRBV5-1 | TRBD1 | TGCGCCAGCAGCAGGACGACAGGGGGAGATTCGCTACGGGATGGCTACACCTTC | CASSRTTGGDSLRDGYTF
TRBJ2-7 | - | TRBV3-1 | - | TGTGCCAGCAGCCCAGGGCCGGCGGAGAGCTCCTACGAGCAGTACTTC | CASSPGPAESSYEQYF